What follows describes a single T cell receptor beta chain. Its antigen has not been determined. No much larger clone exists at a distance of one base, and base qualities are not known. The data were obtained in a study of blood T cell repertoires in COVID-19 (dated by TCRdb to about 2020). In the study overall: Samples covering the acute and convalescent phases of COVID-19 were provided by collaborators in the United States, Italy and Spain. The material from the prospective study consisted of cDNA or gDNA derived from T cells, B-cell-depleted T cells, or PBMCs. Deeply sampled blood TCRbeta repertoires from subjects exposed to, actively infected with, or recovered from COVID-19 were included in the dataset. The repertoires were made available in a free public database intended to serve as a resource for research on the immune response to SARS-CoV-2. The samples were drawn from the first 160 participants of the ongoing ImmuneRACE study and from 1,200 or so subjects provided by 6 global collaborators. Sample metadata almost always included a de-identified subject ID, COVID-19 status, age in years and sex. HLA class I and class II types, where available, came from metadata supplied by the sample provider rather than from assay-based typing. The paper's findings and limits, for the study overall: The amount of clinical and demographic metadata varied by source and participant and was provided uncurated.

The immunoSEQ Assay, a bias-controlled multiplex PCR, was used to amplify TCRbeta CDR3 regions from genomic DNA. As for the original processing: The number of nucleated cells in each sample was estimated by amplification of reference gene primers within the assay. To quantify the absolute abundance of each unique TCRbeta CDR3 rearrangement, sequence reads were collapsed and filtered. For each sample, productive Simpson clonality was calculated as the square root of Simpson's diversity index across productive rearrangements. TCRdb's version of the immuneACCESS table is confined to in-frame rearrangements and falls short of the full clone set. An unresolved V gene accounts for under half of the shortfall where checked; the remainder is of unknown origin. The V and J calls and clone size come from that table; D and trimming were worked out from the DNA. Across this sample there are 100,000 to 150,000 clones, with roughly 82% seen only once. Of the sample, 9% to 14% falls within the top ten clones.

Each collaborating institution followed its own protocols to collect whole blood in K2EDTA tubes. For TCRbeta analysis, collaborators shipped samples as frozen whole blood, isolated PBMCs, or DNA extracted from either of those sample types. V loses 0 bases of germline sequence and J loses 5 bases, and the interval between the two ends is 13 bases. Reading from cysteine to phenylalanine, the CDR3 counts 15 amino acids. The DNA shown is the 45-base CDR3, in frame from base 1. The germline V gene sets CDR1 to MGHRA and CDR2 to YSYEKL. The receptor comes from a human donor in a cohort sampled during active COVID-19. The rearrangement joined TRBV4-1 to TRBJ2-5; TRBD1 could be the D gene, as 6 bases match. Sample: peripheral blood. The nucleotide sequence is TGCGCCAGCAGCCAAGATTGGGGACAAACGGAGACCCAGTACTTC. This gives the protein CASSQDWGQTETQYF.